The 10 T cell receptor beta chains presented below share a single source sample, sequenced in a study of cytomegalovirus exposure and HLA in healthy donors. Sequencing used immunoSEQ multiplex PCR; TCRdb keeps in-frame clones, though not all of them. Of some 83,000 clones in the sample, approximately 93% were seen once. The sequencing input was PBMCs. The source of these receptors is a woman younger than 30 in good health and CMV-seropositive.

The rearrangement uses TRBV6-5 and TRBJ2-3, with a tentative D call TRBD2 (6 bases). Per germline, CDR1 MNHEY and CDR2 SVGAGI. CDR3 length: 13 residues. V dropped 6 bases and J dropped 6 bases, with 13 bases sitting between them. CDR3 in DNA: TGTGCCAGCAGCCGACTAGTCAGTGATACGCAGTATTTT. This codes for CASSRLVSDTQYF.

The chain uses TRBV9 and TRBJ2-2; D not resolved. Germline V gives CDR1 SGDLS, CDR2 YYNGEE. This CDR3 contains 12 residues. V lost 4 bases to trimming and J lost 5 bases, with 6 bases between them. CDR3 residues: CASSSPTGELFF. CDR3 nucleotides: TGTGCCAGCAGCTCCCCGACCGGGGAGCTGTTTTTT. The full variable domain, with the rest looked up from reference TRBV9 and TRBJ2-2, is DSGVTQTPKHLITATGQRVTLRCSPRSGDLSVYWYQQSLDQGLQFLIQYYNGEERAKGNILERFSAQQFPDLHSELNLSSLELGDSALYFCASSSPTGELFFGEGSRLTVL.

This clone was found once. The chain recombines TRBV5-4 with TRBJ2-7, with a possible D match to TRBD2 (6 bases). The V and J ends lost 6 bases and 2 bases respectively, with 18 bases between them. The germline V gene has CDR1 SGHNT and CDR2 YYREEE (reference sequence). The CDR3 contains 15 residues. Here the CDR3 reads CASTKDRDFTYEQYF. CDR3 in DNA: TGTGCCAGCACCAAGGACCGGGACTTTACCTACGAGCAGTACTTC.

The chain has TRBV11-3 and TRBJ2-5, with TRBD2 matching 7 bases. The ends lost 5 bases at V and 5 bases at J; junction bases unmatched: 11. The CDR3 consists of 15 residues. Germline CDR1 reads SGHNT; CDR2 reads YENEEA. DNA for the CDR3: TGTGCCAGCAGCCACGGGACCCAGCGGGACGAGACCCAGTACTTC. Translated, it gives CASSHGTQRDETQYF.

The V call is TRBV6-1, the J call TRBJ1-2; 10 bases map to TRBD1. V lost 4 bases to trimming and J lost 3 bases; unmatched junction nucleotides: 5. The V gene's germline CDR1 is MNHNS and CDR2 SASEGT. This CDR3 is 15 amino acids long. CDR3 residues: CASSADRGLYYGYTF. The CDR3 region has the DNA TGTGCCAGCAGTGCTGACAGGGGGCTTTACTATGGCTACACCTTC.

The CDR3: CASSPRTGSYGYTF. As DNA, the CDR3 is TGTGCCAGCAGCCCCAGGACAGGCAGCTATGGCTACACCTTC. This chain links TRBV7-2 with TRBJ1-2; 7 nucleotides align to TRBD1. The germline gives CDR1 SGHTA, CDR2 FQGNSA. The trim removed 5 bases at V and 4 bases at J, leaving 7 bases unmatched. The CDR3 is 14 amino acids. The whole variable domain, remainder taken from reference TRBV7-2 and TRBJ1-2, is GAGVSQSPSNKVTEKGKDVELRCDPISGHTALYWYRQSLGQGLEFLIYFQGNSAPDKSGLPSDRFSAERTGGSVSTLTIQRTQQEDSAVYLCASSPRTGSYGYTFGSGTRLTVV.

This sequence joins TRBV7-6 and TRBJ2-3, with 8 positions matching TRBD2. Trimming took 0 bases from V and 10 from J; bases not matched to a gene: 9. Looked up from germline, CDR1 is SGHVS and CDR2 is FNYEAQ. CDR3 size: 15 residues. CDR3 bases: TGTGCCAGCAGCTTAGCCAGCGGGGGAGCCCAAGCGCAGTATTTT. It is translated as CASSLASGGAQAQYF.

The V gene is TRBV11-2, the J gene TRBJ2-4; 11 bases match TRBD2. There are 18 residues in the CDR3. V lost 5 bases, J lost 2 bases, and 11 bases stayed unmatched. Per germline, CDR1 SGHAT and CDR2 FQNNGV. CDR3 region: CASSGIAGGRLTKNIQYF. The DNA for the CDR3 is TGTGCCAGCAGCGGGATAGCGGGGGGGCGTTTAACCAAAAACATTCAGTACTTC.

The DNA for the CDR3 is TGTGCCAGCAGTTTAAACCAAGAGACCCAGTACTTC. Its protein product is CASSLNQETQYF. The chain is built from TRBV5-6 and TRBJ2-5, with no clear D. Germline lookup yields CDR1 SGHDT and CDR2 YYEEEE. The CDR3 is made up of 12 amino acids. Trimming took 5 bases from V and 0 from J, leaving 5 bases between them. Filled out from reference TRBV5-6 and TRBJ2-5, the complete variable domain reads DAGVTQSPTHLIKTRGQQVTLRCSPKSGHDTVSWYQQALGQGPQFIFQYYEEEERQRGNFPDRFSGHQFPNYSSELNVNALLLGDSALYLCASSLNQETQYFGPGTRLLVL.

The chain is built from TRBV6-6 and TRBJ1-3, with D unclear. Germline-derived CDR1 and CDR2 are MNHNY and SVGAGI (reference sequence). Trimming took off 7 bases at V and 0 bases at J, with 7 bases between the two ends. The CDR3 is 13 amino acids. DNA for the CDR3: TGTGCCAGCAATTGGGCCTCTGGAAACACCATATATTTT. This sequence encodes CASNWASGNTIYF.